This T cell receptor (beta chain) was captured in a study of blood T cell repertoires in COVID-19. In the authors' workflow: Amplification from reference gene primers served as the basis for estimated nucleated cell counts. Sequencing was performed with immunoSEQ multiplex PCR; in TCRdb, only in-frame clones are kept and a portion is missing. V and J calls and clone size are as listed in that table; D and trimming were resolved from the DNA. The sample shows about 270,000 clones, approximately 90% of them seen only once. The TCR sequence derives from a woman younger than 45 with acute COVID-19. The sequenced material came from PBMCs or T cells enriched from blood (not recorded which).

The CDR3 coding sequence is TGTGCCAGCAGCGCTAGGGACAGGGCCTACGAGCAGTACTTC. This gives the protein CASSARDRAYEQYF. The chain links TRBV5-6 to TRBJ2-7, with TRBD1 identical over 9 bases. Germline V gives CDR1 SGHDT, CDR2 YYEEEE. The ends lost 4 bases at V and 2 bases at J; junction bases unmatched: 4. The CDR3 spans 14 residues.